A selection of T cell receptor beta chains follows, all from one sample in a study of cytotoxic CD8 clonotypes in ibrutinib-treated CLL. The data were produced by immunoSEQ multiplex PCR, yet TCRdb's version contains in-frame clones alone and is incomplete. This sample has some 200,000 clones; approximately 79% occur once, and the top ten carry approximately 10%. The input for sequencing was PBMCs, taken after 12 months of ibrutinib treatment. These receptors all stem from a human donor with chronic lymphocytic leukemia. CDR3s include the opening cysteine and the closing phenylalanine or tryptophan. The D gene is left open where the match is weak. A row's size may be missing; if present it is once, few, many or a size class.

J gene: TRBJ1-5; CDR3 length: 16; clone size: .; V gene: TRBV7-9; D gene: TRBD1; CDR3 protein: CASSLAYRGGNQPQHF; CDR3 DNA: TGTGCCAGCAGCTTAGCCTACAGGGGTGGAAATCAGCCCCAGCATTTT
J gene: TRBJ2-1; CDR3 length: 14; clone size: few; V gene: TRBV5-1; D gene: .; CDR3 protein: CASMQAGSDNEQFF; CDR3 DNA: TGCGCCAGCATGCAAGCCGGTTCCGACAATGAGCAGTTCTTC
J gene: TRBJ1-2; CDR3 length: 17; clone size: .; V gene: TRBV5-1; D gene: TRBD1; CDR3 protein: CASSMSRRTGQREGYTF; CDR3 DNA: TGCGCCAGCAGCATGAGCCGTAGGACAGGGCAGCGGGAAGGCTACACCTTC
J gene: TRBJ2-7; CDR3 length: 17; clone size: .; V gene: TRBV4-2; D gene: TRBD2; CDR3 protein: CASSQVIGLAGVREQYF; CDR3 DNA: TGTGCCAGCAGCCAAGTTATTGGTCTAGCGGGAGTTCGGGAGCAGTACTTC
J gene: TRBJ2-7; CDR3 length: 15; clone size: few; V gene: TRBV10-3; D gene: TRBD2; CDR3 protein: CAISEGLAGVHEQYF; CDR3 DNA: TGTGCCATCAGTGAAGGGTTAGCGGGGGTCCACGAGCAGTACTTC
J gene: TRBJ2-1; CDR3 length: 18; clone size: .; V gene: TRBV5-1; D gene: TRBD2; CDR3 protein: CASSLAGTSGGSYNEQFF; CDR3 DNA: TGCGCCAGCAGCTTGGCCGGGACTAGCGGGGGCTCCTACAATGAGCAGTTCTTC
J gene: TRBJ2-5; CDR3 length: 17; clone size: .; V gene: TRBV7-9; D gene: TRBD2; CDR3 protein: CASRGGRRIHLQETQYF; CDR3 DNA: TGTGCCAGCAGGGGCGGGAGGCGGATTCATCTCCAAGAGACCCAGTACTTC
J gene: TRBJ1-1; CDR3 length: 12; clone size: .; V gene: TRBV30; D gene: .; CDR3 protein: CAWSLQNTEAFF; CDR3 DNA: TGTGCCTGGAGTTTACAGAACACTGAAGCTTTCTTT
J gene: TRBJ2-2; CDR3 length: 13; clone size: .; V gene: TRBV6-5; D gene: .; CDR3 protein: CASSYTIPGELFF; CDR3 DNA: TGTGCCAGCAGTTATACAATCCCCGGGGAGCTGTTTTTT
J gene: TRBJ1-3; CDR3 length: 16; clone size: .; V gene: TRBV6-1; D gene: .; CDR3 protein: CASSEEAGVSGNTIYF; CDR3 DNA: TGTGCCAGCAGTGAAGAAGCGGGGGTATCTGGAAACACCATATATTTT
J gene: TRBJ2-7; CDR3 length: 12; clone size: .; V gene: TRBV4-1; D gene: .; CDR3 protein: CASSQSSQEQYF; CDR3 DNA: TGCGCCAGCAGCCAATCTAGTCAAGAGCAGTACTTC
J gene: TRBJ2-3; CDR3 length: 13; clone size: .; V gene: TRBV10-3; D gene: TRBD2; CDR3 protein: CASCPAGGDTQYF; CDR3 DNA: TGTGCCTCCTGTCCAGCGGGAGGTGATACGCAGTATTTT
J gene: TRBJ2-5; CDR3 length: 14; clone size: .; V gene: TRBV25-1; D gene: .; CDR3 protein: CASSEMGSRETQYF; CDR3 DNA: TGTGCCAGCAGTGAAATGGGCTCGAGAGAGACCCAGTACTTC
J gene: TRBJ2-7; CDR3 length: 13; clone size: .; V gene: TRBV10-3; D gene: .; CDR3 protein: CAISETVLNEQYF; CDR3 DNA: TGTGCCATCAGTGAAACAGTCCTCAACGAGCAGTACTTC
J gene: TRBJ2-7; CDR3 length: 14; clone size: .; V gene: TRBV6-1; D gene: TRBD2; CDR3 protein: CASRDSGGPYEQYF; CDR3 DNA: TGTGCCAGCAGGGATAGCGGGGGCCCTTACGAGCAGTACTTC
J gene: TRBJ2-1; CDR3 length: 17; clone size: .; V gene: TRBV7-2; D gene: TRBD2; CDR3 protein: CASSLWERGPPPDEQFF; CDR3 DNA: TGTGCCAGCAGCTTATGGGAGCGGGGGCCCCCTCCTGATGAGCAGTTCTTC
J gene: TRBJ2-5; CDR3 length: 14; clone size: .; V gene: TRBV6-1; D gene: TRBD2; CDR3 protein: CASRPGTSEQTQYF; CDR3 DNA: TGTGCCAGCAGGCCCGGGACTAGTGAACAGACCCAGTACTTC
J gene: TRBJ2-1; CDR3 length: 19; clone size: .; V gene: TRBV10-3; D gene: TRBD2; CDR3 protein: CAISGSGTRIRGSYNEQFF; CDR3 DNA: TGTGCCATCAGTGGCTCCGGGACTAGAATTCGCGGCTCCTACAATGAGCAGTTCTTC
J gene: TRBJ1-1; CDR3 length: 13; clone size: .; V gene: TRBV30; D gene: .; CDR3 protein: CAWSVRPGTEAFF; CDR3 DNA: TGTGCCTGGAGTGTACGGCCAGGCACTGAAGCTTTCTTT
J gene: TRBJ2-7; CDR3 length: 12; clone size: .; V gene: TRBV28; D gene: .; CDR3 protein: CASSLGGYEQYF; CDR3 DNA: TGTGCCAGCAGTTTGGGGGGATACGAGCAGTACTTC